This T cell receptor beta chain was recorded in a study of cytomegalovirus exposure and HLA in healthy donors (dated by TCRdb to 2016 to 2017). For the study in its entirety: According to a later analysis, the 110 or so validation repertoires were produced on the same platform as the roughly 720 repertoires of the first cohort. The study aimed to test whether cataloging public T cell receptors could reveal signatures of past pathogen exposure. A separate validation cohort of approximately 130 different subjects was used in addition to the roughly 670-subject first cohort. The study combined high-throughput TCR immunosequencing, statistical association of individual TCRs with disease status, and machine learning to predict cytomegalovirus infection status.

A note on this clone: Its antigen is still unknown. No qualities accompany the bases; no much larger clone lies one base away.

General study outcomes and caveats: The classifier was reported to diagnose cytomegalovirus status with high specificity and sensitivity in both the original and validation cohorts. A later analysis found that TCRs clustered in the first cohort also tended to co-occur in the approximately 120 validation repertoires, with approximately 95% of cluster scores above 0. The study gave a list of some 150 TCR beta chains associated with cytomegalovirus. A few of the identified cytomegalovirus-associated TCR beta chains were confirmed in vitro to be specific for cytomegalovirus antigens. The authors suggested that the approach could potentially be extended to other disease states and immunological phenotypes. A later analysis had no HLA typing for the validation cohort, so co-occurrence there was scored across all 120 repertoires. Most TCR sequences were observed very rarely across donors, whereas some public TCRs were present in many individuals.

The library came from the immunoSEQ multiplex PCR assay. The published analysis was carried out like this. To diagnose cytomegalovirus status from the catalog of TCR beta chain sequences, a statistical classification framework was built. Held by TCRdb, this immuneACCESS table contains in-frame sequences only and omits some clones. Under half of the omission traces to an unresolved V gene where checked; the cause of the rest is unknown. The D gene and trimming were derived from the DNA, and the V and J assignments and clone size from that table. The sample table contains about 63,000 clones; only one count was recorded for more than 80% of them. The ten largest clones capture 0.95% to 1.5% of the sample. The CDR3 contains 12 residues, cysteine and phenylalanine counted. CDR3 DNA only is kept here, 36 bases in frame from base 1. V drops 7 bases and J drops 7 bases, leaving 12 bases in between. The donors belonged to the validation cohort of over a hundred subjects, which was separate from the approximately 680-subject first cohort.

The receptor's source is a woman between 18 and 30 years old in good health and CMV-seronegative. Sequencing used PBMCs. The receptor chain draws on TRBV23-1 and TRBJ2-3; TRBD2 might be the D gene, on 5 matching bases. TRBV23-1 has ORF status, its function being uncertain. The DNA sequence reads TGCGCCAGCAAAGTACTAGATCATACGCAGTATTTT. It specifies CASKVLDHTQYF.